This entry lists 13 T cell receptor beta chains sequenced from one sample in a study of cytomegalovirus exposure and HLA in healthy donors. Assay used: immunoSEQ multiplex PCR; TCRdb lists only in-frame clones, some missing. The sample lists 80,000 or so clones, about 95% occurring once. Sample: PBMCs. The receptors stem from a woman younger than 30 in good health and CMV-seronegative.

V usage is TRBV2 and J usage is TRBJ1-1, with 7 bases lining up with TRBD1. Germline V gene lookup returns CDR1 SNHLY and CDR2 FYNNEI. The V segment lost 8 bases and the J segment 4 bases; nucleotides outside the gene matches: 4. This CDR3 is built from 12 residues. CDR3 coding DNA: TGTGCCAGCGCGACAGGGTTCACTGAAGCTTTCTTT. Residues: CASATGFTEAFF.

The CDR3, as DNA: TGTGCCAGCAGTCGTTGCAGGCAAGCTAACTATGGCTACACCTTC. It codes for CASSRCRQANYGYTF. This chain joins TRBV21-1 and TRBJ1-2; TRBD1, the table's D call, lacks a check against the DNA. TRBV21-1 is an annotated pseudogene. The CDR3 is 15 amino acids.

Here the CDR3 reads CASSLGGPSNEQFF. CDR3 nucleotide sequence: TGTGCCAGCAGCTTGGGGGGCCCATCCAATGAGCAGTTCTTC. The rearrangement joins TRBV5-6 to TRBJ2-1; perhaps TRBD1 as D (5 bases). The CDR3 runs to 14 residues. Trimming pared 0 bases from V and 6 bases from J, leaving 10 bases between. Per germline, CDR1 SGHDT and CDR2 YYEEEE.

V gene TRBV19 combines with J gene TRBJ2-1; perhaps TRBD2 as D (6 bases). Germline-derived CDR1 and CDR2 are LNHDA and SQIVND (reference sequence). V was trimmed by 1 base and J by 3 bases, leaving 13 bases between them. The CDR3 has 16 residues. As DNA, the CDR3 is TGTGCCAGTAGTATAGGGAGGCGGGGAATCTACAATGAGCAGTTCTTC. Translating it yields CASSIGRRGIYNEQFF.

This sequence joins TRBV27 and TRBJ2-2, with D maybe TRBD1 (7 bases). V was trimmed by 4 bases and J by 7 bases, leaving 13 bases between them. The CDR3 is 14 residues long. CDR1 and CDR2 (germline): MNHEY, SMNVEV (reference sequence). The CDR3 region is CASSYTGEVGELFF. CDR3 DNA sequence: TGTGCCAGCAGTTATACAGGGGAGGTCGGGGAGCTGTTTTTT.

The chain is built from TRBV2 and TRBJ2-7, with 9 bases matching TRBD1. Germline V gene data show CDR1 as SNHLY and CDR2 as FYNNEI. Trimming at V came to 6 bases and at J to 5 bases, leaving 11 bases not matched to a gene. The CDR3 is 15 residues long. The CDR3 DNA reads TGTGCCAGCAGCTTACAGGGGGCAATCAGTCACGAGCAGTACTTC. It encodes CASSLQGAISHEQYF. The full variable domain, its missing parts supplied by reference TRBV2 and TRBJ2-7, is EPEVTQTPSHQVTQMGQEVILRCVPISNHLYFYWYRQILGQKVEFLVSFYNNEISEKSEIFDDQFSVERPDGSNFTLKIRSTKLEDSAMYFCASSLQGAISHEQYFGPGTRLTVT.

This clone was counted a single time. The genes are TRBV15 and TRBJ1-5; D remains unclear. Trimming took 0 bases from V and 5 from J, leaving 11 bases between them. This CDR3 has 15 residues. Germline V gene lookup returns CDR1 LNHNV and CDR2 YYDKDF (reference sequence). The CDR3 coding sequence is TGTGCCACCAGCAGAGATAGCAGCTATTATCAGCCCCAGCATTTT. It encodes CATSRDSSYYQPQHF.

This clone has only one observation. This rearrangement joins TRBV7-2 to TRBJ2-3; 7 nucleotides match TRBD2. J gave up 6 bases and V 0 bases, and 6 bases lay outside the gene matches. Per the germline V gene, CDR1 is SGHTA and CDR2 is FQGNSA. CDR3 length: 15 residues. The CDR3 DNA sequence: TGTGCCAGCAGCTTAGCGGGGGGGGGACGCGATACGCAGTATTTT. As protein: CASSLAGGGRDTQYF.

This chain uses TRBV5-1 with TRBJ2-7; TRBD1 might be the D (6 bases). This CDR3 contains 15 residues. V lost 0 bases and J lost 1, with 11 bases in between. CDR1 and CDR2 (germline): SGHRS, YFSETQ. CDR3 coding DNA: TGCGCCAGCAGCTTGGAAAGGACAGCTTCCTACGAGCAGTACTTC. Its translation is CASSLERTASYEQYF.

The chain carries TRBV19 and TRBJ2-7; D is uncertain. V lost 2 bases to trimming and J lost 2 bases, with 16 bases between them. CDR1 is LNHDA, CDR2 SQIVND, per germline (reference sequence). The CDR3 has 16 amino acids. Here the CDR3 reads CASSISGSRLAYEQYF. The CDR3 DNA follows: TGTGCCAGTAGTATAAGTGGATCTAGGTTGGCCTACGAGCAGTACTTC.

The chain joins TRBV6-5 to TRBJ1-1; 8 nucleotides match TRBD1. The germline gives CDR1 MNHEY, CDR2 SVGAGI. V lost 6 bases, J lost 9 bases, and 9 bases stayed unmatched. The length of the CDR3 is 13 residues. The CDR3 here is CASRQGQVRKAFF. The CDR3 nucleotides are TGTGCCAGCAGACAGGGACAGGTGCGCAAAGCTTTCTTT.

The rearrangement links TRBV7-2 to TRBJ2-5, with 11 bases fitting TRBD2. Germline assignment: CDR1 SGHTA and CDR2 FQGNSA. Trimming at V came to 5 bases and at J to 5 bases, leaving 7 bases not matched to a gene. This CDR3 spans 15 amino acids. CDR3: CASSQTSGKSETQYF. DNA of the CDR3: TGTGCCAGCAGCCAGACTAGCGGGAAATCGGAGACCCAGTACTTC.

The chain employs TRBV4-3 and TRBJ1-1, with D uncertain. The CDR3 is made up of 16 amino acids. The ends were cut back, 0 bases at V and 0 bases at J, with 11 bases in the middle. Germline CDR1 reads LGHNA; CDR2 reads YSLEER. This chain's CDR3 is CASSQEEGVMNTEAFF. For the CDR3, the DNA is TGCGCCAGCAGCCAAGAGGAGGGAGTCATGAACACTGAAGCTTTCTTT.